One and the same sample provided the 22 T cell receptor beta chains below, sequenced in a study of blood T cell repertoires in COVID-19. The method was immunoSEQ multiplex PCR; TCRdb's version includes in-frame clones alone and lacks a portion of them. The sample shows about 300,000 clones, roughly 90% of them seen only once. Sequencing was carried out using PBMCs or T cells enriched from blood (not recorded which). The source of these receptors is a woman aged 45-65 years who had been exposed to COVID-19.

J is TRBJ1-1 and V is TRBV3-1 (or the pseudogene TRBV3-2); D gene uncertain. Trimming stripped 4 bases from V and 0 bases from J, with 9 bases between. Germline lookup yields CDR1 LGHDT and CDR2 YNNKEL (reference sequence). The CDR3 is 14 amino acids. The CDR3 sequence: CASSPRTMNTEAFF. DNA of the CDR3: TGTGCCAGCAGCCCCCGTACAATGAACACTGAAGCTTTCTTT.

The chain carries TRBV7-2 and TRBJ1-3, with no clear D. The V and J ends lost 5 bases and 0 bases respectively, with 5 bases between them. The CDR3 runs to 13 residues. The germline gives CDR1 SGHTA, CDR2 FQGNSA. CDR3 protein: CASSPSSGNTIYF. In DNA, the CDR3 is TGTGCCAGCAGCCCTTCCTCTGGAAACACCATATATTTT. The variable domain in full, with the rest retrieved from reference TRBV7-2 and TRBJ1-3, is GAGVSQSPSNKVTEKGKDVELRCDPISGHTALYWYRQSLGQGLEFLIYFQGNSAPDKSGLPSDRFSAERTGGSVSTLTIQRTQQEDSAVYLCASSPSSGNTIYFGEGSWLTVV.

This sequence joins TRBV5-5 and TRBJ2-2; D not certain. V gave up 1 base and J gave up 4 bases, with 11 bases separating them. The CDR3 sequence is 15 residues long. CDR1 and CDR2 from the germline V gene are SGHKS and YYEKEE (reference sequence). The CDR3 region is CASSLNPSFTGELFF. DNA for the CDR3: TGTGCCAGCAGCTTGAATCCTAGTTTCACCGGGGAGCTGTTTTTT. The full variable domain, its missing parts supplied by reference TRBV5-5 and TRBJ2-2, is DAGVTQSPTHLIKTRGQQVTLRCSPISGHKSVSWYQQVLGQGPQFIFQYYEKEERGRGNFPDRFSARQFPNYSSELNVNALLLGDSALYLCASSLNPSFTGELFFGEGSRLTVL.

The chain has TRBV30 and TRBJ1-1; 9 bases map to TRBD1. Germline V CDR1 and CDR2: GTSNPN, SVGIG (reference sequence). The CDR3 spans 13 residues. Trimming took 8 bases from V and 6 from J; bases not matched to a gene: 10. Written as DNA, the CDR3 is TGTGCCCTTACAGGGGGCGCCGGGGCTGAAGCTTTCTTT. Translation gives CALTGGAGAEAFF.

The chain employs TRBV7-9 and TRBJ2-1; 8 nucleotides agree with TRBD1. CDR3 length: 15 amino acids. Germline trimming cut 1 base from V and 7 bases from J; bases unmatched to any gene: 6. CDR1 and CDR2 from the germline V gene are SEHNR and FQNEAQ (reference sequence). The CDR3 here is CASSLGQGAQNEQFF. The CDR3 DNA reads as TGTGCCAGCAGCTTAGGGCAGGGGGCGCAGAATGAGCAGTTCTTC.

The V call is TRBV2, the J call TRBJ1-3; weak D call: TRBD1 (5 bases). Germline loops: CDR1 SNHLY, CDR2 FYNNEI. Trimming cost V 5 bases and J 11 bases, with 25 bases left between them. The length of the CDR3 is 16 residues. The CDR3, as DNA: TGTGCCAGCAGTCCTATCGGGGCACGGGGGATCGGGTCCATATATTTT. Amino acids: CASSPIGARGIGSIYF.

In its sample, this clone was seen once. The chain joins TRBV5-6 to TRBJ1-5; 7 nucleotides line up with TRBD1. J gave up 5 bases and V 1 base, and 0 bases lay outside the gene matches. The CDR3 totals 13 residues. Germline CDR1 and CDR2: SGHDT and YYEEEE. The CDR3 loop reads CASSLTGDQPQHF. The CDR3 nucleotides are TGTGCCAGCAGCTTGACAGGGGATCAGCCCCAGCATTTT. Using reference TRBV5-6 and TRBJ1-5 for the parts outside the CDR3, the full variable domain is DAGVTQSPTHLIKTRGQQVTLRCSPKSGHDTVSWYQQALGQGPQFIFQYYEEEERQRGNFPDRFSGHQFPNYSSELNVNALLLGDSALYLCASSLTGDQPQHFGDGTRLSIL.

J is TRBJ2-3 and V is TRBV5-4; 9 bases line up with TRBD1. The J segment lost 0 bases and the V segment lost 3 bases, leaving 5 bases of the junction unmatched. The CDR3 runs 16 residues. Germline assignment: CDR1 SGHNT and CDR2 YYREEE (reference sequence). The CDR3 nucleotides are TGTGCCAGCAGCTACGGACAGGGGAGGAGCACAGATACGCAGTATTTT. Its protein product is CASSYGQGRSTDTQYF.

The chain joins TRBV24-1 to TRBJ2-3, with TRBD1 matching 9 bases. The CDR3 runs 14 residues. CDR1 and CDR2 (germline): KGHDR, SFDVKD. V shed 10 bases, J shed 3 bases, and the junction held 7 bases outside the gene matches. The CDR3 bases are TGTGCCACGGCGCGCGACAGGGGGACAGATACGCAGTATTTT. Protein: CATARDRGTDTQYF.

This sequence joins TRBV11-2 and TRBJ2-1, with D possibly being TRBD2 (5 bases). This CDR3 is built from 14 residues. From germline, CDR1 is SGHAT and CDR2 FQNNGV. Trimming removed 6 bases at V and 3 bases at J, with 12 bases between. The CDR3, as DNA: TGTGCCAGCAGTTCTGTCCGGGACTACAATGAGCAGTTCTTC. The encoded protein is CASSSVRDYNEQFF. Drawing the rest from reference TRBV11-2 and TRBJ2-1, the complete variable domain is EAGVAQSPRYKIIEKRQSVAFWCNPISGHATLYWYQQILGQGPKLLIQFQNNGVVDDSQLPKDRFSAERLKGVDSTLKIQPAKLEDSAVYLCASSSVRDYNEQFFGPGTRLTVL.

V gene TRBV6-5 combines with J gene TRBJ1-2, with TRBD1 matching over 10 bases. J lost 4 bases, V lost 1 base, and 3 bases had no gene match. Germline V CDR1 and CDR2: MNHEY, SVGAGI. The CDR3 totals 15 residues. CDR3 sequence reads: CASSYWTGGIYGYTF. The CDR3 bases are TGTGCCAGCAGTTACTGGACAGGGGGGATCTATGGCTACACCTTC.

V is TRBV6-4 and J is TRBJ1-6; 9 bases align to TRBD1. The CDR3 runs 15 residues. Losses at the gene ends were 4 bases for V and 6 bases for J; bases not matched to a gene: 4. CDR1 is MRHNA, CDR2 SNTAGT, per germline. The CDR3 loop is CASSGGTGPNSPLHF. In DNA, the CDR3 is TGTGCCAGCAGTGGCGGGACAGGGCCTAATTCACCCCTCCACTTT.

The chain combines TRBV30 with TRBJ1-5; D is undetermined. CDR1 and CDR2 (germline): GTSNPN, SVGIG (reference sequence). There are 13 residues in the CDR3. The V gene lost 2 bases and the J gene lost 11 bases, with 16 bases spanning the gap. The CDR3 DNA is TGTGCCTGGAGTTCCATTGGCCGGGTAGCCCAGCATTTT. Translation: CAWSSIGRVAQHF.

V is TRBV4-1 and J is TRBJ1-4; tentative D call: TRBD1 (5 bases). CDR1 and CDR2 from the germline V gene are MGHRA and YSYEKL. The CDR3 spans 15 residues. V dropped 0 bases and J dropped 7 bases, with 12 bases sitting between them. The CDR3 nucleotides are TGCGCCAGCAGCCAAGATTCGGGGAGGGGTGAAAAACTGTTTTTT. Translation gives CASSQDSGRGEKLFF.

DNA of the CDR3: TGTGCCAGCAGCGTGACAGTAAGGAACACCGGGGAGCTGTTTTTT. This codes for CASSVTVRNTGELFF. The chain employs TRBV9 and TRBJ2-2, with D perhaps TRBD1 (5 bases). The CDR3 loop spans 15 amino acids. The V end lost 2 bases, the J end lost 1 base, and 9 bases lay between the germline ends. Per germline, CDR1 SGDLS and CDR2 YYNGEE.

The V call is TRBV4-1, the J call TRBJ1-5; possible D gene TRBD1, 5 bases. The germline CDR1 and CDR2 sequences are MGHRA and YSYEKL. V was pared by 1 base and J by 0 bases, with 16 bases between. This CDR3 is 18 amino acids long. The CDR3 sequence is CASSQVRGGIDSNQPQHF. In DNA form, the CDR3 reads TGCGCCAGCAGCCAAGTGAGGGGAGGGATAGATAGCAATCAGCCCCAGCATTTT.

The V gene is TRBV5-6, the J gene TRBJ1-4, with 9 nucleotides matching TRBD1. V was pared by 4 bases and J by 8 bases, with 9 bases of the junction left unmatched. CDR1 is SGHDT and CDR2 is YYEEEE in the germline V gene. The CDR3 loop spans 15 amino acids. CDR3 protein: CASSLQGQGGEKLFF. CDR3 sequence (DNA): TGTGCCAGCAGCCTCCAGGGACAGGGAGGCGAAAAACTGTTTTTT.

The CDR3 region is CASSVRGNQPQHF. The DNA of the CDR3 is TGTGCCAGTAGTGTCCGGGGCAATCAGCCCCAGCATTTT. This chain joins TRBV19 and TRBJ1-5; D not certain. The ends were cut back, 5 bases at V and 2 bases at J, with 7 bases in the middle. From germline, CDR1 is LNHDA and CDR2 SQIVND (reference sequence). CDR3 size: 13 residues.

The rearrangement joins TRBV5-6 to TRBJ1-3, with no clear D. CDR3 size: 13 residues. The germline V gene encodes CDR1 SGHDT and CDR2 YYEEEE. Trimming cost V 4 bases and J 4 bases, with 9 bases left between them. CDR3 nucleotide sequence: TGTGCCAGCAGCCTGGGCGTGGGAAACACCATATATTTT. Encoded protein: CASSLGVGNTIYF.

The chain recombines TRBV7-2 with TRBJ2-3; 14 bases are shared with TRBD2. This CDR3 is 16 amino acids long. Germline loops: CDR1 SGHTA, CDR2 FQGNSA. J lost 2 bases, V lost 6 bases, and 4 bases had no gene match. The CDR3 region is CASRRTSGGHTDTQYF. The CDR3 DNA reads as TGTGCCAGCAGACGGACTAGCGGGGGGCACACAGATACGCAGTATTTT.

This chain connects TRBV19 to TRBJ1-1; D remains ambiguous. Germline CDR1 LNHDA, CDR2 SQIVND (reference sequence). The CDR3 contains 13 residues. Trimming left V 1 base short and J 4 bases short, with 7 bases between. CDR3 bases: TGTGCCAGTAGTATAGTACGGGGCACTGAAGCTTTCTTT. It is translated as CASSIVRGTEAFF.

This chain connects TRBV7-9 to TRBJ1-2; 8 bases line up with TRBD1. CDR1 is SEHNR and CDR2 is FQNEAQ in the germline V gene (reference sequence). J was trimmed by 6 bases and V by 2 bases; bases with no gene match: 14. This CDR3 is built from 17 residues. This CDR3 reads CASSLWTPGQVRDGYTF. In nucleotides, the CDR3 is TGTGCCAGCAGCTTATGGACACCGGGACAGGTACGGGATGGCTACACCTTC.